A selection of T cell receptor beta chains follows, all from one sample in a study of blood T cell repertoires in COVID-19. Using immunoSEQ multiplex PCR, the repertoire was profiled, and TCRdb retains in-frame clones only, with some absent. The sample gives a few hundred thousand clones, 80% to 85% of which show up once; roughly 3.1% is in the top ten. Sequencing was performed on PBMCs or T cells enriched from blood (not recorded which). These TCRs come from a man in his forties or fifties who had recovered from COVID-19. Both conserved end residues are part of each CDR3. A D gene is named only where the DNA matches it firmly. A row's size may be missing; if present it is once, few, many or a size class.

D,J,size,V,DNA,CDR3
TRBD2,TRBJ2-3,once,TRBV6-5,TGTGCCAGCCGGAGCGGGGGCACAGATACGCAGTATTTT,CASRSGGTDTQYF
NA,TRBJ2-5,NA,TRBV7-8,TGTGCCAGCAGCATGAGGGGGTCCCAAGAGACCCAGTACTTC,CASSMRGSQETQYF
NA,TRBJ1-4,NA,TRBV15,TGTGCCACCAGCAGAGGACTTGGACGGGGAAATGAAAAACTGTTTTTT,CATSRGLGRGNEKLFF
NA,TRBJ2-2,NA,TRBV27,TGTGCCAGCAGTTTCGGACAGAAGACCGGGGAGCTGTTTTTT,CASSFGQKTGELFF
NA,TRBJ2-1,NA,TRBV7-3,TGTGCCAGCAGCTCAAGTGGGAGAGGGCGTCCGAATGAGCAGTTCTTC,CASSSSGRGRPNEQFF
TRBD1,TRBJ1-1,few,TRBV27,TGTGCCAGCAGTTTAGGGACAGGGGGCGGATCTTCGAGAGCTTTCTTT,CASSLGTGGGSSRAFF
TRBD1,TRBJ1-5,NA,TRBV19,TGTGCCAGTAGTACCCAGAGACAGGGGGCCGCTCAGCCCCAGCATTTT,CASSTQRQGAAQPQHF
TRBD1,TRBJ2-5,NA,TRBV6-5,TGTGCCAGCAGTTACGAGCAGGGGGCGGGGGAGACCCAGTACTTC,CASSYEQGAGETQYF
NA,TRBJ1-2,NA,TRBV28,TGTGCCAGCAGTGGGGGGGCATCCTATGGCTACACCTTC,CASSGGASYGYTF
TRBD2,TRBJ2-7,NA,TRBV6-5,TGTGCCAGCAGTAAAAGCGGGGATCAGTACTTC,CASSKSGDQYF
NA,TRBJ2-2,NA,TRBV7-6,TGTGCCAGCAGCCGGCGGGTAACGGGCACCGGGGAGCTGTTTTTT,CASSRRVTGTGELFF
TRBD1,TRBJ2-5,NA,TRBV9,TGTGCCAGCAGCAAGACAGGGAGTGGAGAGACCCAGTACTTC,CASSKTGSGETQYF
TRBD1,TRBJ1-4,NA,TRBV11-2,TGTGCCAGCAGCCCGGGACAGATTTGGGATGAAAAACTGTTTTTT,CASSPGQIWDEKLFF
TRBD1,TRBJ2-1,NA,TRBV2,TGTGCCAGCCGGTGGCGTAGGGACAGGGAATATAATGAGCAGTTCTTC,CASRWRRDREYNEQFF
NA,TRBJ2-2,NA,TRBV7-2,TGTGCCAGCAGCTTAGCAGGGGATAACACCGGGGAGCTGTTTTTT,CASSLAGDNTGELFF
NA,TRBJ1-3,NA,TRBV5-1,TGCGCCAGCAGCTTGGGACAGGCTCTGACTGGAAACACCATATATTTT,CASSLGQALTGNTIYF
NA,TRBJ2-1,few,TRBV18,TGTGCCAGCTCACCACCGGGTCCCAGGAATGAGCAGTTCTTC,CASSPPGPRNEQFF
TRBD2,TRBJ2-7,NA,TRBV4-1,TGCGCCAGCAGCCAAGAGACTAGCGTTACTTCCTACGAGCAGTACTTC,CASSQETSVTSYEQYF
NA,TRBJ2-2,NA,TRBV6-1,TGTGCCAGCAGCGAAGCGGCAATTTACACCGGGGAGCTGTTTTTT,CASSEAAIYTGELFF
TRBD1,TRBJ1-5,NA,TRBV18,TGTGCCAGCTCACCAGGGACAGGGTATCAGCCCCAGCATTTT,CASSPGTGYQPQHF
NA,TRBJ1-6,few,TRBV5-6,TGTGCCAGCAGTCACAGGGTCTATAATTCACCCCTCCACTTT,CASSHRVYNSPLHF
TRBD1,TRBJ1-2,NA,TRBV6-5,TGTGCCAGCAGCTCTCCAGGGGGGAGGTATGGCTACACCTTC,CASSSPGGRYGYTF
TRBD1,TRBJ1-2,once,TRBV29-1,TGCAGCGTTGATGTTCTGGGACAGGCGAGTAATGGCTACACCTTC,CSVDVLGQASNGYTF
NA,TRBJ1-1,NA,TRBV19,TGTGCCAGTCTCCCGGGGGGGACATTGAACACTGAAGCTTTCTTT,CASLPGGTLNTEAFF
TRBD1,TRBJ2-7,once,TRBV27,TGTGCCAGCAGACCCCTCGACAGGGGCTACCCCTACGAGCAGTACTTC,CASRPLDRGYPYEQYF
NA,TRBJ1-1,NA,TRBV12-5,TGTGCTAGTGGTTTGGTACACAGGGAGGGCACTGAAGCTTTCTTT,CASGLVHREGTEAFF
NA,TRBJ1-1,NA,TRBV27,TGTGCCAGCAGCGTGGGGAGCAGCTACGAAGCTTTCTTT,CASSVGSSYEAFF
TRBD1,TRBJ1-3,NA,TRBV7-6,TGTGCCAGCAGCTTTACGACAGGGTCTCAAGGAAACACCATATATTTT,CASSFTTGSQGNTIYF
NA,TRBJ1-1,NA,TRBV11-2,TGTGCCAGCAGCCTAGCCGGGGGTCTGGGAACTGAAGCTTTCTTT,CASSLAGGLGTEAFF
TRBD1,TRBJ1-2,few,TRBV18,TGTGCCAGCTCACCGGGACAGACTGATGGCTACACCTTC,CASSPGQTDGYTF
NA,TRBJ1-6,few,TRBV5-1,TGCGCCAGCAGCCCCGATGGGGGGAGCAATTCACCCCTCCACTTT,CASSPDGGSNSPLHF
TRBD2,TRBJ2-1,NA,TRBV29-1,TGCAGCGTTACTCGGACTAGCGGGTCCGGGGGGGAGCAGTTCTTC,CSVTRTSGSGGEQFF
TRBD1,TRBJ1-2,NA,TRBV2,TGTGCCAGCAGGTACGACAGGGGCGCTAACTATGGCTACACCTTC,CASRYDRGANYGYTF
NA,TRBJ2-7,NA,TRBV7-9,TGTGCCAGCAGCCCGGGTGCCTCCTACGAGCAGTACTTC,CASSPGASYEQYF
TRBD1,TRBJ1-5,NA,TRBV18,TGTGCCAGCTCGCGGGACAGAAATCAGCCCCAGCATTTT,CASSRDRNQPQHF
TRBD2,TRBJ2-1,NA,TRBV4-2,TGTGCCAGCAGCCGACCCAGACTAGCGGGGGGCTTTAGCTCCTACAATGAGCAGTTCTTC,CASSRPRLAGGFSSYNEQFF
NA,TRBJ1-3,once,TRBV19,TGTGCCAGTACCCGCTGGGGCCCAGGGCCTGGAAACACCATATATTTT,CASTRWGPGPGNTIYF
TRBD1,TRBJ1-2,NA,TRBV27,TGTGCCAGCAGTTCTCTGACCGGGACAGGGGCTAACTATGGCTACACCTTC,CASSSLTGTGANYGYTF
TRBD1,TRBJ2-3,NA,TRBV5-1,TGCGCCAGCAGCTCAGGACAGGGAGCAGATACGCAGTATTTT,CASSSGQGADTQYF
TRBD2,TRBJ2-7,once,TRBV11-2,TGTGCCAGCACCTCGACCATCCTAGCGGGAGTGATGTACGAGCAGTACTTC,CASTSTILAGVMYEQYF
TRBD1,TRBJ1-4,NA,TRBV12-5,TGTGCTAGTGGTTTGGTCCGGGACAGGGAAATAAGTAATGAAAAACTGTTTTTT,CASGLVRDREISNEKLFF
NA,TRBJ2-7,NA,TRBV19,TGTGCCAGTAGTGAGAGCGGGCCAACCTACGAGCAGTACTTC,CASSESGPTYEQYF